The rows below give T cell receptor beta chains drawn from one sample of a study of graft-versus-host responses after intestinal transplantation. The method was immunoSEQ multiplex PCR; TCRdb's version includes in-frame clones alone and lacks a portion of them. The profile shows 15,000 to 17,000 clones, 74% of them singletons. This specimen was ileum tissue, taken 14 days after transplant. The receptors shown here come from a human patient who received an intestinal transplant, so some T cells may come from the graft donor. CDR3s include the opening cysteine and the closing phenylalanine or tryptophan. Fields, in order: D gene, J gene, clone size, V gene, CDR3 protein, CDR3 DNA. A D gene is named only where the DNA matches it firmly. Some rows have no size entry. The others give once, few or many, or a class for an expanded clone.

TRBD1,TRBJ2-1,NA,TRBV5-8,CASSLKLSVTGKFF,TGTGCCAGCAGCTTGAAGCTTAGTGTGACAGGGAAGTTCTTC
NA,TRBJ1-1,NA,TRBV7-3,CASSHGANTEAFF,TGTGCCAGCAGCCACGGAGCGAACACTGAAGCTTTCTTT
TRBD2,TRBJ2-1,NA,TRBV7-3,CASSSGLAGYNEQFF,TGTGCCAGCAGCTCGGGACTAGCGGGGTACAATGAGCAGTTCTTC
TRBD1,TRBJ2-7,NA,TRBV28,CASSSRTGQYEQYF,TGTGCCAGCAGTTCCCGGACAGGGCAATACGAGCAGTACTTC
NA,TRBJ2-1,once,TRBV25-1,CASSEPGFSYNEQFF,TGTGCCAGCAGTGAACCAGGATTCTCCTACAATGAGCAGTTCTTC
NA,TRBJ2-7,NA,TRBV12-5,CASGLPRGEAYEQYF,TGTGCTAGTGGTTTGCCCCGTGGGGAGGCCTACGAGCAGTACTTC
NA,TRBJ2-1,NA,TRBV5-1,CASRRIGVDEQFF,TGCGCCAGCAGAAGAATTGGGGTCGATGAGCAGTTCTTC
NA,TRBJ1-3,NA,TRBV10-1,CASSESGPRGNTIYF,TGCGCCAGCAGTGAGTCCGGCCCTCGGGGAAACACCATATATTTT
NA,TRBJ2-7,NA,TRBV6-1,CASSREFKQYF,TGTGCCAGCAGTCGGGAGTTTAAGCAGTACTTC
NA,TRBJ1-1,NA,TRBV6-6,CASSSGTPLAFF,TGTGCCAGCAGTTCCGGGACCCCTTTAGCTTTCTTT
TRBD1,TRBJ1-2,NA,TRBV6-5,CASTEQGASFYGYTF,TGTGCCAGCACCGAACAGGGGGCCTCGTTCTATGGCTACACCTTC
NA,TRBJ1-3,few,TRBV5-1,CASSLGDSYSGNTIYF,TGCGCCAGCAGCTTGGGGGACTCATACTCTGGAAACACCATATATTTT
NA,TRBJ1-1,NA,TRBV6-1,CASSEDGGGVTEAFF,TGTGCCAGCAGTGAGGATGGGGGAGGGGTCACTGAAGCTTTCTTT
NA,TRBJ1-1,NA,TRBV28,CASSFGLTEAFF,TGTGCCAGCAGTTTTGGGCTTACTGAAGCTTTCTTT
TRBD2,TRBJ2-7,NA,TRBV6-6,CASTPRLAGVDEQYF,TGTGCCAGCACCCCTAGACTAGCGGGAGTAGACGAGCAGTACTTC
NA,TRBJ2-1,NA,TRBV5-6,CASSLGNEQFF,TGTGCCAGCAGCTTAGGCAATGAGCAGTTCTTC
NA,TRBJ2-7,few,TRBV5-1,CASSQDSPFYEQYF,TGCGCCAGCAGCCAGGACAGCCCGTTCTACGAGCAGTACTTC
TRBD1,TRBJ1-2,medium-sized,TRBV7-9,CASSSGASGTGFLNLGYTF,TGTGCCAGCAGCTCCGGCGCTTCTGGGACAGGGTTTTTGAATCTCGGCTACACCTTC
NA,TRBJ2-7,NA,TRBV19,CASSIGVGPWRQYF,TGTGCCAGTAGTATAGGTGTCGGCCCGTGGCGGCAGTACTTC
NA,TRBJ1-2,few,TRBV5-6,CASSLNWAYGYTF,TGTGCCAGCAGCTTGAACTGGGCTTATGGCTACACCTTC
NA,TRBJ2-6,few,TRBV7-6,CASSHASGANVLTF,TGTGCCAGCAGCCACGCCTCTGGGGCCAACGTCCTGACTTTC
NA,TRBJ2-3,NA,TRBV27,CASSEGVTSTDTQYF,TGTGCCAGCAGTGAAGGAGTTACTAGCACAGATACGCAGTATTTT
NA,TRBJ1-3,NA,TRBV11-2,CASTLTRGAGNTIYF,TGTGCCAGCACCTTAACTCGGGGGGCCGGAAACACCATATATTTT
TRBD1,TRBJ2-1,once,TRBV18,CASSPPTGRYNEQFF,TGTGCCAGCTCACCACCGACAGGGCGCTACAATGAGCAGTTCTTC
NA,TRBJ2-7,NA,TRBV10-2,CASSEDVRPYEQYF,TGCGCCAGCAGTGAAGACGTCCGGCCCTACGAGCAGTACTTC
NA,TRBJ1-5,few,TRBV6-1,CATEQGNQPQHF,TGTGCCACCGAACAGGGCAATCAGCCCCAGCATTTT
TRBD2,TRBJ2-5,NA,TRBV6-5,CASRKAGWSETQYF,TGTGCCAGCAGGAAAGCGGGGTGGTCAGAGACCCAGTACTTC
NA,TRBJ1-4,NA,TRBV5-1,CASTSDTTNEKLFF,TGCGCCAGCACATCGGACACGACTAATGAAAAACTGTTTTTT
NA,TRBJ2-7,NA,TRBV2,CASSGQSYEQYF,TGTGCCAGCAGTGGACAGAGCTACGAGCAGTACTTC
TRBD1,TRBJ1-1,NA,TRBV9,CASSSGTGTEAFF,TGCGCCAGCAGTTCCGGGACAGGCACTGAAGCTTTCTTT
NA,TRBJ1-4,NA,TRBV10-3,CAISESRAAGDEKLFF,TGTGCCATCAGTGAGTCTAGGGCCGCCGGGGATGAAAAACTGTTTTTT
NA,TRBJ2-5,NA,TRBV9,CASSVAEETQYF,TGTGCCAGCAGCGTCGCGGAGGAGACCCAGTACTTC
NA,TRBJ1-6,NA,TRBV2,CASRDSSYNSPPHF,TGTGCCAGCAGGGACAGCTCCTATAATTCACCCCCCCACTTT
TRBD2,TRBJ2-3,NA,TRBV19,CASSIELAGGLGITDTQYF,TGTGCCAGTAGTATAGAACTAGCGGGAGGGCTGGGGATCACAGATACGCAGTATTTT
NA,TRBJ2-5,NA,TRBV7-2,CASSLGGTPDVETQYF,TGTGCCAGCAGCTTAGGGGGGACACCTGATGTTGAGACCCAGTACTTC